The rows below give T cell receptor beta chains drawn from one sample of a study of blood T cell repertoires in COVID-19. The table came from immunoSEQ multiplex PCR; TCRdb's copy has only in-frame clones and leaves some out. The table shows approximately 500,000 clones, with approximately 89% occurring only once. The sample comprised peripheral blood. The receptors here all came from a man younger than 30 with COVID-19, enrolled during active disease. The CDR3 runs from the conserved cysteine through the conserved F or W. A D gene is named only where the DNA matches it firmly. Rows give clone size only sometimes, using once, few, many, or a class for an expanded clone.

j_call: TRBJ1-1; d_call: TRBD1; v_call: TRBV25-1; clone_size: -; cdr3_aa: CASRNRGLNTEAFF; cdr3_nt: TGTGCCAGCAGAAACAGGGGGTTGAACACTGAAGCTTTCTTT
j_call: TRBJ2-1; d_call: TRBD2; v_call: TRBV10-3; clone_size: -; cdr3_aa: CAISRAGIGNNEQFF; cdr3_nt: TGTGCCATCAGTCGAGCGGGAATAGGGAACAATGAGCAGTTCTTC
j_call: TRBJ2-1; d_call: TRBD2; v_call: TRBV5-1; clone_size: few; cdr3_aa: CASSPTSGRPYHEQFF; cdr3_nt: TGCGCCAGCAGCCCAACTAGCGGGAGACCTTACCATGAGCAGTTCTTC
j_call: TRBJ1-2; d_call: -; v_call: TRBV2; clone_size: once; cdr3_aa: CASRDKTGSGFLDYGYTF; cdr3_nt: TGTGCCAGCAGGGACAAGACAGGCTCTGGGTTCCTAGACTATGGCTACACCTTC
j_call: TRBJ2-1; d_call: TRBD2; v_call: TRBV7-2; clone_size: -; cdr3_aa: CASSSLAGVINEQFF; cdr3_nt: TGTGCCAGCAGCTCTCTAGCGGGGGTCATCAATGAGCAGTTCTTC
j_call: TRBJ2-1; d_call: TRBD1; v_call: TRBV6-6; clone_size: -; cdr3_aa: CASGSGTGLYNEQFF; cdr3_nt: TGTGCCAGCGGCTCCGGGACAGGGCTCTACAATGAGCAGTTCTTC
j_call: TRBJ1-1; d_call: -; v_call: TRBV7-2; clone_size: -; cdr3_aa: CASSIDRRNTEAFF; cdr3_nt: TGTGCCAGCAGCATAGACCGGAGGAACACTGAAGCTTTCTTT
j_call: TRBJ2-1; d_call: -; v_call: TRBV18; clone_size: -; cdr3_aa: CASSDVLSVSYNEQFF; cdr3_nt: TGTGCCAGCTCAGACGTTCTTAGCGTCTCCTACAATGAGCAGTTCTTC
j_call: TRBJ2-5; d_call: -; v_call: TRBV7-6; clone_size: -; cdr3_aa: CASSLSGNQETQYF; cdr3_nt: TGTGCCAGCAGCTTAAGCGGAAACCAAGAGACCCAGTACTTC
j_call: TRBJ2-1; d_call: -; v_call: TRBV6-5; clone_size: -; cdr3_aa: CASSPGPSNEQFF; cdr3_nt: TGTGCCAGCAGCCCGGGTCCAAGCAATGAGCAGTTCTTC
j_call: TRBJ2-7; d_call: -; v_call: TRBV27; clone_size: -; cdr3_aa: CASSWTPTYEQYF; cdr3_nt: TGTGCCAGCTCCTGGACTCCAACCTACGAGCAGTACTTC
j_call: TRBJ1-2; d_call: -; v_call: TRBV5-1; clone_size: once; cdr3_aa: CASSLDTSYGYTF; cdr3_nt: TGCGCCAGCAGCTTGGACACCAGCTATGGCTACACCTTC
j_call: TRBJ1-6; d_call: -; v_call: TRBV5-6; clone_size: -; cdr3_aa: CASSPPGGTYNSPLHF; cdr3_nt: TGTGCCAGCAGCCCACCGGGGGGAACCTATAATTCACCCCTCCACTTT
j_call: TRBJ2-7; d_call: TRBD2; v_call: TRBV30; clone_size: once; cdr3_aa: CACYRDYTYEQYF; cdr3_nt: TGTGCCTGCTACCGGGACTATACCTACGAGCAGTACTTC
j_call: TRBJ2-3; d_call: TRBD1; v_call: TRBV5-4; clone_size: -; cdr3_aa: CASSSRQGPDTQYF; cdr3_nt: TGTGCCAGCAGCTCCCGACAGGGCCCAGATACGCAGTATTTT
j_call: TRBJ2-2; d_call: -; v_call: TRBV5-1; clone_size: -; cdr3_aa: CASSLYDRNTGELFF; cdr3_nt: TGCGCCAGCAGCCTTTATGACAGGAACACCGGGGAGCTGTTTTTT
j_call: TRBJ2-7; d_call: TRBD2; v_call: TRBV25-1; clone_size: -; cdr3_aa: CASSDTSGPYEQYF; cdr3_nt: TGTGCCAGCAGTGATACTAGCGGCCCCTACGAGCAGTACTTC
j_call: TRBJ2-5; d_call: TRBD1; v_call: TRBV9; clone_size: -; cdr3_aa: CASTGTGVWEETQYF; cdr3_nt: TGTGCCAGCACCGGGACAGGGGTATGGGAAGAGACCCAGTACTTC